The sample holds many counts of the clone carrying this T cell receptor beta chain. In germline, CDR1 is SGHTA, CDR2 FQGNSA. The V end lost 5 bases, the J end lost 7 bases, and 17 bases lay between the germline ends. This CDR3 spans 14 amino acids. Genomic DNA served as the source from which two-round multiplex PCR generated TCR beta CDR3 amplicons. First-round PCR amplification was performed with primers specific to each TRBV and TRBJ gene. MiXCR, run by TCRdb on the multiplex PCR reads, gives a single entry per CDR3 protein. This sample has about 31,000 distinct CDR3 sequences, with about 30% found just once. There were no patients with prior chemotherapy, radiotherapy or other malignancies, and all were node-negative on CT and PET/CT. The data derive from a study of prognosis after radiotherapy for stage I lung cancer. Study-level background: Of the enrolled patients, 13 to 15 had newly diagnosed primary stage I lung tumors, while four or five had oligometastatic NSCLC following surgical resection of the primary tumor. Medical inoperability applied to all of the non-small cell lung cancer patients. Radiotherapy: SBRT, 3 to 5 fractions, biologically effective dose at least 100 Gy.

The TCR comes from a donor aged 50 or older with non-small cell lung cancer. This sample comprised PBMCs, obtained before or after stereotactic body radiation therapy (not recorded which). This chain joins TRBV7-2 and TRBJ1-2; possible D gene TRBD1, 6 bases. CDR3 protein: CASSLETGRAGYTF. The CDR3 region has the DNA TGTGCCAGCAGCCTAGAGACAGGCCGAGCTGGCTACACCTTC. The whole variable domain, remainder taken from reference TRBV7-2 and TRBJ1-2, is GAGVSQSPSNKVTEKGKDVELRCDPISGHTALYWYRQSLGQGLEFLIYFQGNSAPDKSGLPSDRFSAERTGGSVSTLTIQRTQQEDSAVYLCASSLETGRAGYTFGSGTRLTVV.